This TCR beta chain was recovered during a study of blood T cell repertoires in COVID-19 (dated by TCRdb to 2019 to 2021). About the full investigation: Samples covering the acute and convalescent phases of COVID-19 were provided by collaborators in the United States, Italy and Spain. Sample metadata almost always included a de-identified subject ID, COVID-19 status, age in years and sex. Deeply sampled blood TCRbeta repertoires from subjects exposed to, actively infected with, or recovered from COVID-19 were included in the dataset. The samples were drawn from two sources: the first 160 participants of the ongoing ImmuneRACE study, and 950 to 1,500 subjects contributed by 6 global collaborators. Where available, HLA class I and class II types were taken from metadata supplied by the sample provider and were not determined by assay-based typing. The repertoires were released in a freely available public database intended as a resource for research on the immune response to SARS-CoV-2. The material from the prospective study consisted of cDNA or gDNA derived from T cells, B-cell-depleted T cells, or PBMCs.

TCRbeta CDR3 regions were amplified from genomic DNA using the immunoSEQ Assay, a bias-controlled multiplex PCR. As for how the authors treated the data: Nucleated cell counts per sample were estimated from amplification of reference gene primers within the assay. Sequence reads were collapsed and filtered to measure the absolute abundance of every unique TCRbeta CDR3 rearrangement. For each sample, productive Simpson clonality was calculated by taking the square root of Simpson's diversity index across productive rearrangements. TCRdb limited this immuneACCESS table to in-frame rearrangements with V and J called. A share of clones is missing; checked studies link under half to unresolved V genes, and the rest is unexplained. From that table come the V and J calls and clone size; the DNA was used to work out D and trimming. The sample table records 250,000 to 400,000 clones; approximately 87% of these occur just once. Clones ranked in the top ten supply 2.9% of the sample.

As encoded in the germline V gene (reference sequence), CDR1 is SGHNT while CDR2 is YYREEE. V is clipped by 0 bases and J by 2 bases, and the sequence between their germline boundaries is 6 bases long. The CDR3, cysteine through phenylalanine, is 13 amino acids long. Kept here is only the CDR3 DNA, which spans 39 bases and is read in frame from base 1. At one collaborating source in Seattle, patients were enrolled during active infection and were followed longitudinally through the course of disease. Collaborating institutions collected whole blood in K2EDTA tubes following their own protocols. Collaborator samples were shipped for TCRbeta analysis as frozen whole blood, isolated PBMCs, or DNA extracted from either sample type. Study-level results and caveats: Clinical and demographic metadata were provided uncurated, with the amount varying by source and participant.

This clone was detected once. What antigen it recognizes has not been identified. No much larger clone is present one base from it, and per-base qualities are unavailable. Sequencing was carried out using peripheral blood. The chain is assembled from TRBV5-4 and TRBJ2-7; the D gene is unclear. The TCR sequence derives from a woman in her twenties or thirties with COVID-19, enrolled during active disease. The CDR3 corresponds to CASSLGVAYEQYF. The nucleotide sequence reads TGTGCCAGCAGCTTGGGTGTAGCCTACGAGCAGTACTTC.